These 7 T cell receptor beta chains share one sample of origin, sequenced in a study of shared clonotypes between healthy human individuals. Only in-frame clones appear in the TCRdb table, and some are missing; sequencing was by immunoSEQ multiplex PCR. The top ten clones hold about 0.064% of a sample with around 510,000 clones, 95% to 97% of them seen once. Material: naive CD4+ T cells sorted from blood. The subset is: CD45RA+ positively selected. Source of these receptors: a woman aged 30 to 39 in good health.

This clone showed up just once. The chain recombines TRBV6-5 with TRBJ2-2; 9 bases line up with TRBD1. Germline lookup yields CDR1 MNHEY and CDR2 SVGAGI. With 4 bases clipped from V and 2 bases from J, the junction kept 2 bases outside the gene matches. The CDR3 extends over 15 amino acids. CDR3 sequence: CASSWDRANTGELFF. CDR3 sequence (DNA): TGTGCCAGCAGTTGGGACAGGGCCAACACCGGGGAGCTGTTTTTT.

The chain combines TRBV5-8 with TRBJ1-4; 10 nucleotides align to TRBD1. Germline CDR1 reads SGHTS; CDR2 reads YDEGEE. The junction had 7 bases not matched to a gene; V was cut back by 3 bases and J by 2 bases. The CDR3 extends over 17 amino acids. CDR3 in DNA: TGTGCCAGCAGCTCGTGGACAGGGGGGAGCACTAATGAAAAACTGTTTTTT. It specifies CASSSWTGGSTNEKLFF.

CDR3 DNA sequence: TGTGCCAGCAGTGGGACAGCTAACTATGGCTACACCTTC. It encodes CASSGTANYGYTF. The V and J genes are TRBV2 and TRBJ1-2, with D possibly matching TRBD1 (6 bases). Trimming removed 4 bases at V and 0 bases at J, with 6 bases between. From germline, CDR1 is SNHLY and CDR2 FYNNEI. The length of the CDR3 is 13 residues.

This chain joins TRBV7-2 and TRBJ2-5; 8 nucleotides match TRBD1. J was trimmed by 1 base and V by 0 bases; bases with no gene match: 4. Germline V gene data show CDR1 as SGHTA and CDR2 as FQGNSA. The CDR3 is 16 residues long. The CDR3 is CASSLARTGGQETQYF. The CDR3 nucleotides are TGTGCCAGCAGCTTAGCGAGAACAGGGGGCCAAGAGACCCAGTACTTC.

This clone appeared a single time. V usage is TRBV19 and J usage is TRBJ2-1, with a possible D match to TRBD2 (6 bases). V was pared by 3 bases and J by 7 bases, with 7 bases between. CDR1 is LNHDA and CDR2 is SQIVND in the germline V gene (reference sequence). This CDR3 contains 12 residues. The CDR3 sequence: CASSIRGNEQFF. For the CDR3, the DNA is TGTGCCAGTAGTATTCGGGGGAATGAGCAGTTCTTC.

V usage is TRBV18 and J usage is TRBJ2-7; the D gene is possibly TRBD1 (6 bases). The CDR3 runs 16 residues. Germline CDR1 and CDR2: KGHSH and LQKENI. The ends were cut back, 4 bases at V and 1 base at J, with 17 bases in the middle. CDR3 in amino acids: CASSLRTDSGSYEQYF. As DNA, the CDR3 is TGTGCCAGCTCACTACGGACAGATTCGGGATCCTACGAGCAGTACTTC.

The V and J genes are TRBV6-1 and TRBJ1-2, with no clear D. With 7 bases removed from V and 7 bases from J, the gap between germline ends came to 22 bases. This CDR3 spans 15 amino acids. CDR1 is MNHNS and CDR2 is SASEGT in the germline V gene. This chain's CDR3 is CASIPGSTIWSGYTF. CDR3 coding DNA: TGTGCCAGCATCCCAGGTTCCACTATCTGGTCTGGCTACACCTTC.